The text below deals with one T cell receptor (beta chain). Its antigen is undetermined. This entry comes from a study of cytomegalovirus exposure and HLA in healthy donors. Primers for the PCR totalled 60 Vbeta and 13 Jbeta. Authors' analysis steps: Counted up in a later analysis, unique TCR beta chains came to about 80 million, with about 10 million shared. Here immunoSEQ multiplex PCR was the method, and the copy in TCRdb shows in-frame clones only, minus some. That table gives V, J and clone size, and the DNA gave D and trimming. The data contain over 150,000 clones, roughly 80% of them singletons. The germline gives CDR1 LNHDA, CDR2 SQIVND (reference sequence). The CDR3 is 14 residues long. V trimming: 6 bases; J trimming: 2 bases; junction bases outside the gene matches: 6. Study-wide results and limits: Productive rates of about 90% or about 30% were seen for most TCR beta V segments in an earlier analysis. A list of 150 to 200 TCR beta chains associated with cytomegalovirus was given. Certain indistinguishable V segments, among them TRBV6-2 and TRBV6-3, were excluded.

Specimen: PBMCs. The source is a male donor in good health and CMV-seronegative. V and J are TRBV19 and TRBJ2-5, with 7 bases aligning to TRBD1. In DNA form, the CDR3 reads TGTGCCAGTAGCCAGACAGGGACACAAGAGACCCAGTACTTC. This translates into CASSQTGTQETQYF.